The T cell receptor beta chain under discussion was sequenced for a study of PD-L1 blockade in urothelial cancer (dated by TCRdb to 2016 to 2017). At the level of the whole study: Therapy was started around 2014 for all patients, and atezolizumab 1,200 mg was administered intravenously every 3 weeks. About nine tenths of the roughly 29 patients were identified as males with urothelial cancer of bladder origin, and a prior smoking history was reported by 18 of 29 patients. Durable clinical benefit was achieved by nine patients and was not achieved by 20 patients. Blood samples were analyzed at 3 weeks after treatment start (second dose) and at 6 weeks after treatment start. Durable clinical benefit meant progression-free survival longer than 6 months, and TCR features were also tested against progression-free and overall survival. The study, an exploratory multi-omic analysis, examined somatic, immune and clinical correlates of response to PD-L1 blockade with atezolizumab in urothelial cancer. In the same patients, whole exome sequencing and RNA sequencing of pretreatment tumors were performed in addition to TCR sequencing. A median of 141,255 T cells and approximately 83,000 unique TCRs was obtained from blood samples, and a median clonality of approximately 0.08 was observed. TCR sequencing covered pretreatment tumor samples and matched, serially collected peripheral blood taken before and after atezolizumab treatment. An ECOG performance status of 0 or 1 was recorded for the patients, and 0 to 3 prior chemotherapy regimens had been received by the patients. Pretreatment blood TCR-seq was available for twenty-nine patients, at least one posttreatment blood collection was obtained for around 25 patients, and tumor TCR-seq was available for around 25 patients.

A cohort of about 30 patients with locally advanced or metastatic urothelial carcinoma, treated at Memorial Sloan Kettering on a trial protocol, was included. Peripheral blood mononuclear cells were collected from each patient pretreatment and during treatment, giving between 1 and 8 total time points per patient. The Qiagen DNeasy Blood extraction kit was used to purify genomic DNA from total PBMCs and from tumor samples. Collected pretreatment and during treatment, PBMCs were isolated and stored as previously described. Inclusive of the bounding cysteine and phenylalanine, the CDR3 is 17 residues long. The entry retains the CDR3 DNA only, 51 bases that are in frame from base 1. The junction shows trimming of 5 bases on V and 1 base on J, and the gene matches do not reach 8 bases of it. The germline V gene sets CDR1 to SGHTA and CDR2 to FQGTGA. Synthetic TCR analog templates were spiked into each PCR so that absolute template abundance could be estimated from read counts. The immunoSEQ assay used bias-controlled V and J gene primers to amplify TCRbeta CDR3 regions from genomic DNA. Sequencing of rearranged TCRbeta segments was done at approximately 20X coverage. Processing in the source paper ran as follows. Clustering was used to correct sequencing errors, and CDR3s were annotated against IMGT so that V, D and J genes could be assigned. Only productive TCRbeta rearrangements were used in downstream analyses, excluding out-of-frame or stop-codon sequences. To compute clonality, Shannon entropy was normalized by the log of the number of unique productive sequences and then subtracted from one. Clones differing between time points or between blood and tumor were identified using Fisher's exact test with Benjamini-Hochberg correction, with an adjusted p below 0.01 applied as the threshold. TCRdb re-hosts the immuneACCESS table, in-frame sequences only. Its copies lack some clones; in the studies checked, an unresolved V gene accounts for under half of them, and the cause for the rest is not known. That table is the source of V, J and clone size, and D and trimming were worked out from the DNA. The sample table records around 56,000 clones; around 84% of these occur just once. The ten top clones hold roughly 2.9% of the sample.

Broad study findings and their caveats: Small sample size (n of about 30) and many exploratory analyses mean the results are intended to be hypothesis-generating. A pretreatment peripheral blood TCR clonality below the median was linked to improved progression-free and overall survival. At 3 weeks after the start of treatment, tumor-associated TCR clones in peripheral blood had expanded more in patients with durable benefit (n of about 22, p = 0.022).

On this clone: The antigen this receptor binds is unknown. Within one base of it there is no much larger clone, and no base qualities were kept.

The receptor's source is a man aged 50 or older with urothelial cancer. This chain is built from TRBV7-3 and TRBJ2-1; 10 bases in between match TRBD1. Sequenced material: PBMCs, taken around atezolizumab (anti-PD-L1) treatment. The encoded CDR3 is CASSRVGQGVSYNEQFF. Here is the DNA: TGTGCCAGCAGCCGCGTCGGACAGGGGGTTTCCTACAATGAGCAGTTCTTC.